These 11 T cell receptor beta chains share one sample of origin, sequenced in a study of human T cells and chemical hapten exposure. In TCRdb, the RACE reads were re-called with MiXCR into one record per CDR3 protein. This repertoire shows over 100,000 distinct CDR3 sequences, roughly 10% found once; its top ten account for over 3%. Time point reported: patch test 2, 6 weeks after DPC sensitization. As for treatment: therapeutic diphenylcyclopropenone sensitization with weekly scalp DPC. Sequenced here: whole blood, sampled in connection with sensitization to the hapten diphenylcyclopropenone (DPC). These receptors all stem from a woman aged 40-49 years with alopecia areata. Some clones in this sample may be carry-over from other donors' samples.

The CDR3 sequence: CAWTAGNGYTF. CDR3 nucleotide sequence: TGTGCCTGGACCGCCGGAAATGGCTACACCTTC. V is TRBV30 and J is TRBJ1-2; D is ambiguous. The CDR3 runs to 11 residues. Between the trimmed V and J ends, which lost 4 bases and 6 bases, there was a span of 9 bases. Germline V lookup: CDR1 GTSNPN, CDR2 SVGIG (reference sequence).

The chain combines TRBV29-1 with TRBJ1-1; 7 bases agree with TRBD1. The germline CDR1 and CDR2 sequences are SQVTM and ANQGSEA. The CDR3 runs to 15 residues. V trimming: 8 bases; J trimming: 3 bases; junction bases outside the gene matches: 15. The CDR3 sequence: CSSQGGAITYTEAFF. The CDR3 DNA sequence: TGCAGCTCCCAGGGGGGGGCTATAACGTACACTGAAGCTTTCTTT.

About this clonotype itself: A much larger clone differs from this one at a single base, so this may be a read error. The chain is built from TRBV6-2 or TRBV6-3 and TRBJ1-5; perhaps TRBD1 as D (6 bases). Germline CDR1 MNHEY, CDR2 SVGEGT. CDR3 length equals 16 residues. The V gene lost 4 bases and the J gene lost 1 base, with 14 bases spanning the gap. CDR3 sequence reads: CASSWGPSLSNQPQHF. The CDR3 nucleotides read TGTGCCAGCAGTTGGGGGCCTTCATTGAGCAATCAGCCCCAGCATTTT.

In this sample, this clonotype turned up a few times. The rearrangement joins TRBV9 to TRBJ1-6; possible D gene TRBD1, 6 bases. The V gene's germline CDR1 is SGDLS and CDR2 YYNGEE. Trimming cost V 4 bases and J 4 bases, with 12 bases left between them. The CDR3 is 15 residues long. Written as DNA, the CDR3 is TGTGCCAGCAGCACCGGGACACAATATAATTCACCCCTCCACTTT. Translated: CASSTGTQYNSPLHF.

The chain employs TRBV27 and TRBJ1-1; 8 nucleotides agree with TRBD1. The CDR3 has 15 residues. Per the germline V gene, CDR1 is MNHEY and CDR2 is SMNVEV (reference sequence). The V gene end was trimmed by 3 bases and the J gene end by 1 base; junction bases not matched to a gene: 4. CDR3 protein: CASSLGGQGNTEAFF. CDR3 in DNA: TGTGCCAGCAGTTTGGGCGGACAGGGGAACACTGAAGCTTTCTTT.

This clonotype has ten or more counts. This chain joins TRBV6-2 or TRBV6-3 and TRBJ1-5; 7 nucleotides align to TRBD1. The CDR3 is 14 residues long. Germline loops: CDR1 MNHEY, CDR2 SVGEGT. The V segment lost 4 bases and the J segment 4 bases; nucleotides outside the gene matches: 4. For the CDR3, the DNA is TGTGCCAGCAGTTGGACAGGTCGTAATCAGCCCCAGCATTTT. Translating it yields CASSWTGRNQPQHF.

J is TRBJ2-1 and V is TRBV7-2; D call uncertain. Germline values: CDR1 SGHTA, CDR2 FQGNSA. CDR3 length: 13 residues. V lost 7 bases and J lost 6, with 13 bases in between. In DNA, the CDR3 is TGTGCCAGCACCACTCAGAAGGGCAATGAGCAGTTCTTC. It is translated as CASTTQKGNEQFF.

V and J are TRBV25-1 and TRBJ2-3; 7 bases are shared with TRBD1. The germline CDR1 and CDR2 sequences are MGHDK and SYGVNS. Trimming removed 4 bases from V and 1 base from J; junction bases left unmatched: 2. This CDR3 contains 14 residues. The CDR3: CASSGGQGTDTQYF. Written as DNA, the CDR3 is TGTGCCAGCAGTGGAGGACAGGGCACAGATACGCAGTATTTT.

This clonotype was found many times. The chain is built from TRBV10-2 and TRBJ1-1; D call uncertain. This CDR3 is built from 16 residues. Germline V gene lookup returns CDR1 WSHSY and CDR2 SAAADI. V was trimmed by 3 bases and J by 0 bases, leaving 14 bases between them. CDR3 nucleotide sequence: TGCGCCAGCAGTGAATGGAGGGCTCCCATGAACACTGAAGCTTTCTTT. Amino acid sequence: CASSEWRAPMNTEAFF.

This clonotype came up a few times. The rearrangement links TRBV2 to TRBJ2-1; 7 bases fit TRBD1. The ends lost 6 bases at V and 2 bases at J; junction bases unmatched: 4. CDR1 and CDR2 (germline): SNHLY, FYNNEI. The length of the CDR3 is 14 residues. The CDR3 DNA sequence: TGTGCCAGCAGCCACAGGGGAACCTACAATGAGCAGTTCTTC. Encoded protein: CASSHRGTYNEQFF.

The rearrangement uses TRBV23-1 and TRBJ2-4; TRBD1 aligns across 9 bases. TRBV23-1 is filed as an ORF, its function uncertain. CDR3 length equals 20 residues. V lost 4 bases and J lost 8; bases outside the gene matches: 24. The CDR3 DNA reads TGCGCCAGCAGTCTGTTAGAAAGAACCGGGACAGGGAATCTGGGTTACATTCAGTACTTC. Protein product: CASSLLERTGTGNLGYIQYF.